This TCR beta chain originates from a study of T cells in Graves' hyperthyroidism and ophthalmopathy. Stable Graves' hyperthyroidism denoted no ophthalmopathy progression over 18 months. The investigators amplified TCR beta CDR3 regions from RNA transcripts. First-round RT-PCR with HTBI primers amplified the TCR CDR3 region. In TCRdb, the multiplex PCR reads were re-called with MiXCR into one record per CDR3 protein. This table has 300,000 to 450,000 distinct CDR3 sequences, around 25% appearing once. CDR3 size: 15 residues. Trimming shortened V by 5 bases and J by 2 bases, and 13 bases separated the two germline ends. CDR1 and CDR2 from the germline V gene are PRHDT and FYEKMQ (reference sequence).

This chain links TRBV13 with TRBJ2-1; D uncertain. The sequenced sample was blood. The source is a man in his fifties or sixties with Graves' hyperthyroidism. CDR3 in DNA: TGTGCCAGCAGCCCTAGGGCCTTAACCTACAATGAGCAGTTCTTC. Translated, it gives CASSPRALTYNEQFF. Full variable domain (remainder filled in from reference TRBV13 and TRBJ2-1): AAGVIQSPRHLIKEKRETATLKCYPIPRHDTVYWYQQGPGQDPQFLISFYEKMQSDKGSIPDRFSAQQFSDYHSELNMSSLELGDSALYFCASSPRALTYNEQFFGPGTRLTVL.